Below, 3 T cell receptor beta chains from the same sample are listed, as sequenced in a study of blood T cell repertoires in COVID-19. Some clones are missing from TCRdb's copy, which holds only in-frame ones; the method was immunoSEQ multiplex PCR. The sample lists 390,000 or so clones; over 75% were seen once. Sequencing was carried out using PBMCs or T cells enriched from blood (not recorded which). These receptor sequences come from a man aged 18 to 29 who had recovered from COVID-19.

The genes are TRBV2 and TRBJ1-1; 8 bases agree with TRBD1. Germline CDR1 is SNHLY and CDR2 is FYNNEI. The CDR3 length is 15 residues. V lost 6 bases, J lost 1 base, and 7 bases stayed unmatched. The CDR3 protein is CASSLYGTGNTEAFF. In DNA form, the CDR3 reads TGTGCCAGCAGCCTCTATGGGACAGGGAACACTGAAGCTTTCTTT.

The CDR3 region has the DNA TGTGCCAGCAGACCCGGGACTTCTTCCTACGAGCAGTACTTC. Translated, it gives CASRPGTSSYEQYF. This rearrangement joins TRBV6-5 to TRBJ2-7; a weak D match, TRBD2 (6 bases). The CDR3 has 14 residues. CDR1 MNHEY and CDR2 SVGAGI come from the germline V gene. V was clipped by 6 bases and J by 1 base, with 13 bases between them.

The rearrangement links TRBV5-1 to TRBJ1-1; no reliable D call. CDR1 and CDR2 from the germline V gene are SGHRS and YFSETQ. V lost 6 bases and J 4 bases, leaving 16 bases between the germline ends. The CDR3 has 14 amino acids. The CDR3 coding sequence is TGCGCCAGCACCCTGACGGGTACGGGCACTGAAGCTTTCTTT. The encoded protein is CASTLTGTGTEAFF.